This TCR beta chain is drawn from a study of shared clonotypes between healthy human individuals. Whole-study results and caveats: Few donors limited the genetic and exposure-history diversity represented.

About this clone: No antigen is known for it.

A CD45RA-negative memory subset and a CD45RA+ naive subset were separated from the CD4+ cells. This was a deep-level run. Original data processing: Sequence data from immunoSEQ were junction-only and lacked quality scores; consequently, filtering differed. The protocol was immunoSEQ multiplex PCR, while the TCRdb copy is restricted to in-frame clones and leaves out a portion. That table supplies the V and J calls and clone size; D and trimming were determined from the DNA. The repertoire holds hundreds of thousands of clones, with around two thirds as singletons. Trimming took off 8 bases at V and 2 bases at J, with 20 bases between the two ends. This CDR3 comprises 15 residues. Germline CDR1 SGHNT, CDR2 YYREEE (reference sequence).

The gene calls are TRBV5-4 and TRBJ2-7; no reliable D call. The sample taken for sequencing was memory CD4+ T cells sorted from blood. This sample's subset: CD45RA-negative fraction. This clonotype originated in a woman in her 30s in good health. The CDR3: CARIMVWAAPYEQYF. The CDR3 DNA sequence: TGTGCCAGAATTATGGTTTGGGCAGCACCCTACGAGCAGTACTTC.